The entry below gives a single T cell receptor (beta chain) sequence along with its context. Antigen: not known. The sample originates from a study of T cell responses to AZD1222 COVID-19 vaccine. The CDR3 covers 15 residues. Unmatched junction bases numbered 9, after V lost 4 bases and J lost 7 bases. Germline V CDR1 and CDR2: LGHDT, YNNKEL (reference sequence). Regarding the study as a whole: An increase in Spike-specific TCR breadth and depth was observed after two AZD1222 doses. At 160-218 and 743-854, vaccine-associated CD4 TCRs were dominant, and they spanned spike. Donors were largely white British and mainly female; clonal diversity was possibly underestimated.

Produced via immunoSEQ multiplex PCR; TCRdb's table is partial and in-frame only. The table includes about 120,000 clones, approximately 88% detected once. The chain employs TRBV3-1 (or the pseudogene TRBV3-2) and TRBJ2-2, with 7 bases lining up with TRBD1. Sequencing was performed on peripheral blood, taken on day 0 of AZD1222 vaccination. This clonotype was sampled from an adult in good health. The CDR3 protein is CASSPSDRAHGELFF. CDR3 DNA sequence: TGTGCCAGCAGCCCCTCCGACAGGGCTCACGGGGAGCTGTTTTTT.